Listed here are 4 T cell receptor beta chains from one sample, sequenced in a study of CXCR3-negative and CXCR3-positive naive CD8 T cells. Overall study findings and caveats: Comparison of naive cells showed more hydrophobic TRB CDR3s in CXCR3-positive than in CXCR3-negative naive cells.

Their target antigens are unknown. The libraries of TRB cDNA were prepared using 5' RACE with UMI labels. With the 5' RACE reads reprocessed, TCRdb shows one record per CDR3 protein and no DNA. This sample's clone table lists approximately 90,000 distinct CDR3 sequences. Sequencing was done on a sample of naive CXCR3+ CD8+ T cells from blood. The subset here: CD45RO-CCR7+CD27+CD95- naive CD8+ T cells expressing CXCR3 (TNR3+). These receptors were taken from a human donor in good health. Some clones in this sample may be carry-over from other donors' samples.

This chain links TRBV27 with TRBJ2-1; TCRdb's D gene call, TRBD2, goes unchecked for lack of DNA. The CDR3 spans 15 residues. Germline V gives CDR1 MNHEY, CDR2 SMNVEV (reference sequence). CDR3 in amino acids: CASSLLPPETREQFF.

This sequence joins TRBV12-3 or TRBV12-4 and TRBJ1-5. The CDR3 has 12 amino acids. Here the CDR3 reads CASAELNQPQHF.

The chain has TRBV7-2 and TRBJ1-4; absent DNA, TCRdb's TRBD1 call cannot be checked. This CDR3 spans 14 amino acids. Germline V gives CDR1 SGHTA, CDR2 FQGNSA. The CDR3 sequence is CASSSRGGWEKLFF. Full variable domain (outside the CDR3, taken from reference TRBV7-2 and TRBJ1-4): GAGVSQSPSNKVTEKGKDVELRCDPISGHTALYWYRQSLGQGLEFLIYFQGNSAPDKSGLPSDRFSAERTGGSVSTLTIQRTQQEDSAVYLCASSSRGGWEKLFFGSGTQLSVL.

The rearrangement joins TRBV6-5 to TRBJ2-5; TCRdb calls TRBD2, which cannot be checked without DNA. The CDR3 extends over 14 amino acids. CDR1 and CDR2 (germline): MNHEY, SVGAGI. The CDR3 sequence is CASSWGPGGETQYF.